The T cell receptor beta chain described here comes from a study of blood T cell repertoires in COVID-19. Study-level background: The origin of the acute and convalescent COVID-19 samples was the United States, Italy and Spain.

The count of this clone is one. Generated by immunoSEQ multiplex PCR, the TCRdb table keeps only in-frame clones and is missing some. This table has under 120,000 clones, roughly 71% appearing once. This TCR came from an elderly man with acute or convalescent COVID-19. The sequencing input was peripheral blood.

Written as DNA, the CDR3 is TGTGCCAGCAGGATACTATTCTTGGTCCCCCTCCACTTT. This sequence encodes CASRILFLVPLHF. V gene TRBV21-1 combines with J gene TRBJ1-6. TRBV21-1 is noted as a pseudogene. CDR3 length equals 13 residues.